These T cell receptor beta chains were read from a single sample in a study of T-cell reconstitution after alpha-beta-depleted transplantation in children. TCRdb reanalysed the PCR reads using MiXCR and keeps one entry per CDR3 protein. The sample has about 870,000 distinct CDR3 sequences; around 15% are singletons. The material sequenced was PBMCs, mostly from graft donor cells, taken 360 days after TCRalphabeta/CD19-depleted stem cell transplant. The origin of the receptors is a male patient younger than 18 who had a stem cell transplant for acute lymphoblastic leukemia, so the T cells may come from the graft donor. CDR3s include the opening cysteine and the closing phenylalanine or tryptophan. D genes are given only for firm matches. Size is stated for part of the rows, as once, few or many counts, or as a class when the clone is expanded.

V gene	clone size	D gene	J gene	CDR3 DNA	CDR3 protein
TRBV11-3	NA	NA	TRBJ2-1	TGTGCCAGCAGCCCACGCCGGGACTCCCGCCCGAATGAGCAGTTCTTC	CASSPRRDSRPNEQFF
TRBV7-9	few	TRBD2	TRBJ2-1	TGTGCCAGCAGCTTAGGGCGAGGGACTAGCGGGAGTCTGTTCTTC	CASSLGRGTSGSLFF
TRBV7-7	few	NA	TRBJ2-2	TGTGCCAGCAGCTTACTCCCCCGGGGCCCAAACACCGGGGAGCTGTTTTTT	CASSLLPRGPNTGELFF
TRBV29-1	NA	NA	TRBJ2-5	TGCAGCGTTGACGGAGTGTACCAAGAGACCCAGTACTTC	CSVDGVYQETQYF
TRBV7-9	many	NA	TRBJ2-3	TGTGCCAGCAGCTTCCGACACCTTAGCACAGATACGCAGTATTTT	CASSFRHLSTDTQYF
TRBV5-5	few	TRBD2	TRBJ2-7	TGTGCCAGCAGCGCCTATACTAGCGCAAGCGATGGGCAGTACTTC	CASSAYTSASDGQYF
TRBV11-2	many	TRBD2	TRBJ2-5	TGTGCCAGCAGCTTTTGGGGGAGGGGAGAGACCCAGTACTTC	CASSFWGRGETQYF
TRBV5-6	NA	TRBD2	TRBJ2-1	TGTGCCAGGGGCTTGGGGGGACTAGCTAAGAACCCGTACAATGAGCAGTTCTTC	CARGLGGLAKNPYNEQFF
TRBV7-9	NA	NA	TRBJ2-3	TGTGCCAGCAGCTTTGAGCGGATCAGCACAGATACGCAGTATTTT	CASSFERISTDTQYF
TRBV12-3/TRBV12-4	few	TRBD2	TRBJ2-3	TGTGCCACCAAGCCAGCGGGAGGTTCGAATACGCAGTATTTT	CATKPAGGSNTQYF
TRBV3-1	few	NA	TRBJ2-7	TGTGCCAGCAGCCACAGGGATTACGAGCAGTACTTC	CASSHRDYEQYF
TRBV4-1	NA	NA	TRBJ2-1	TGCGCCAGCAGCCAAGAGGGGGGCAATGAGCAGTTCTTC	CASSQEGGNEQFF
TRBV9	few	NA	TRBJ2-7	TGTGCCAGCAGCGGAGGAGGCAGGAGTTCCTACGAGCAGTACTTC	CASSGGGRSSYEQYF
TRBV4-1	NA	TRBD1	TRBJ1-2	TGCGCCAGCAGCCCGCGGGACAGGGAAATCTATGGCTACACCTTC	CASSPRDREIYGYTF
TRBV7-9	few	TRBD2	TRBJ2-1	TGTGCCAGCAGCTTAGTTCGACTAGCGGGACAACAGTTCTTC	CASSLVRLAGQQFF
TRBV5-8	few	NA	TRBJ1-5	TGTGCCAGCAGCTTTATCTACCATAGCAATCAGCCCCAGCATTTT	CASSFIYHSNQPQHF
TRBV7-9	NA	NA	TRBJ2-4	TGTGCCAGCAGCTCAATACAGGGATATGGGAACATTCAGTACTTC	CASSSIQGYGNIQYF
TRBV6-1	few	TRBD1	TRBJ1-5	TGTGCCAGCAGTGTGGCAGGACAGGGGGCGGTTTGGAAAAGCAATCAGCCCCAGCATTTT	CASSVAGQGAVWKSNQPQHF
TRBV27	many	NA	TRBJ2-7	TGTGCCAGCAGTTTTGGTGGCCTCGGCCTCGAGCAGTACTTC	CASSFGGLGLEQYF
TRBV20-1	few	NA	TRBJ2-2	TGCAGTGCTAGTTGGGGAGATGAAAGCGGGGAGCTGTTTTTT	CSASWGDESGELFF
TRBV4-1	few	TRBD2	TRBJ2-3	TGCGCCAGCAGCCCTCGGACTAGCGGGAGGGCCGGTACGCAGTATTTT	CASSPRTSGRAGTQYF
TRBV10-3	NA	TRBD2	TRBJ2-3	TGTGCCATCAGTGCATCCGGGACTAGCGGGACACATACAGATACGCAGTATTTT	CAISASGTSGTHTDTQYF
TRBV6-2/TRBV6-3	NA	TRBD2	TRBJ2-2	TGTGCCAGCCTTACCCCAAACGCCCTCGGACTAGCCTCCGGGGAGCTGTTTTTT	CASLTPNALGLASGELFF
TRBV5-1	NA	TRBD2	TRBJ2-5	TGCGCCAGCAGCACGCGGGAGAACGAAGAGACCCAGTACTTC	CASSTRENEETQYF
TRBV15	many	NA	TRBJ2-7	TGTGCCACCAGCAGAATTTACAGGGGGGAGGGCGATTACGAGCAGTACTTC	CATSRIYRGEGDYEQYF
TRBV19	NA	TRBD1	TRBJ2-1	TGTGCCAGTAAAAGTTCCTCGGGACAGTACTACAATGAGCAGTTCTTC	CASKSSSGQYYNEQFF
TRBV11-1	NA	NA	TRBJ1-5	TGTGCCAGCAGCCAGACGGGGAATCAGCCCCAGCATTTT	CASSQTGNQPQHF
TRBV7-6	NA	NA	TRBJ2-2	TGTGCCAGCAGCGCAGGGAACCAAGGCTCCGGGGAGCTGTTTTTT	CASSAGNQGSGELFF
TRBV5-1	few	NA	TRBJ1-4	TGCGCCAGCAGCGTAGGACAAAAGACACTCCTTAATGAAAAACTGTTTTTT	CASSVGQKTLLNEKLFF
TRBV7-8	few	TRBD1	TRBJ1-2	TGTGCCAGCAGCGTGGACAGGGAAAGCGGCTACACCTTC	CASSVDRESGYTF
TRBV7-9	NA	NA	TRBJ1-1	TGTGCCAGCAGCTCAGGTCGACAGCTCTTGAACACTGAAGCTTTCTTT	CASSSGRQLLNTEAFF
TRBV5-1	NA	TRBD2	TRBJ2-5	TGCGCCAGCAGCGGGAGGGGAGGACTAGCGCCAGCACAAGAGACCCAGTACTTC	CASSGRGGLAPAQETQYF
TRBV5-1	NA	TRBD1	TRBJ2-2	TGCGCCAGCAGCTATGGGGGTCCGAGGGGGCCGAACACCGGGGAGCTGTTTTTT	CASSYGGPRGPNTGELFF
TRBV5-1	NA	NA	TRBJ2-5	TGCGCCAGCAGCCCGTGGGCAGGTGTCAGTGAGACCCAGTACTTC	CASSPWAGVSETQYF
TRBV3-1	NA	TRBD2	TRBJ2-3	TGTGCCAGCAGCCAAGATTTGAGTAAGTGGAACCTGGCTAGCGGAGGCACAGATACGCAGTATTTT	CASSQDLSKWNLASGGTDTQYF
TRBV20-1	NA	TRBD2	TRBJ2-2	TGCAGTGCTACGGAAGCGGGAGGGAACACCGGGGAGCTGTTTTTT	CSATEAGGNTGELFF
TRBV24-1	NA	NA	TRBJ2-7	TGTGCCACCTCCCCCGGGGGTAGGAGCTCCTACGAGCAGTACTTC	CATSPGGRSSYEQYF
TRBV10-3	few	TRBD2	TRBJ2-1	TGTGCCATCAGTGAAGCGGGGATCTACAATGAGCAGTTCTTC	CAISEAGIYNEQFF
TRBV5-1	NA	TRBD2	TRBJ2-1	TGCGCCAGCAGCTTGCAGACTAGCGGTAATCGGAATGAGCAGTTCTTC	CASSLQTSGNRNEQFF
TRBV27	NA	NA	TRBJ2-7	TGTGCCAGCAGCAGTACTTCCGTGGTGGGTTTTTACGAGCAGTACTTC	CASSSTSVVGFYEQYF
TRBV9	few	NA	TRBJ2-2	TGTGCCAGCGGAGCGAACGGGCACACCGGGGAGCTGTTTTTT	CASGANGHTGELFF
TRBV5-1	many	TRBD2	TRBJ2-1	TGCGCCAGCAGCTTGTTACTAGCGGGGTTCTACAATGAGCAGTTCTTC	CASSLLLAGFYNEQFF
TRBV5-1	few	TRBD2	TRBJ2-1	TGCGCCAGCAGACACGCTAGCGGCGGATTCTACAATGAGCAGTTCTTC	CASRHASGGFYNEQFF
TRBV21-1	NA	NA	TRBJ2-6	TGTGCCAGCAGCGGAGGAGTGCCTGGGGCCAACGTCCTGACTTTC	CASSGGVPGANVLTF
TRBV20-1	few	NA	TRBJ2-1	TGCAGTGCTAGAGATAGGCGGAAGCAGTTCTTC	CSARDRRKQFF
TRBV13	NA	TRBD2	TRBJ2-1	TGTGCCAGCAGTGGGGGGAGCGGGACGAGGAATGAGCAGTTCTTC	CASSGGSGTRNEQFF
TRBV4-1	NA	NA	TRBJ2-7	TGCGCCAGCAGCCACGGACGCGACTACGAGCAGTACTTC	CASSHGRDYEQYF
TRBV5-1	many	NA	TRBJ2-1	TGCGCCAGCAGCTTGGTGACAGAATACAATGAGCAGTTCTTC	CASSLVTEYNEQFF
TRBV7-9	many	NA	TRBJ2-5	TGTGCCAGCAGCCCACCTCCGGGAGAGACCCAGTACTTC	CASSPPPGETQYF
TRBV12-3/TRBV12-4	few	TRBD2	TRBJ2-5	TGTGCCAGCAGTTCTATACTGGGACTAGCGGGAGAGACCCAGTACTTC	CASSSILGLAGETQYF